A selection of T cell receptor beta chains follows, all from one sample in a study of cytomegalovirus exposure and HLA in healthy donors. Generated by immunoSEQ multiplex PCR, the TCRdb table keeps only in-frame clones and is missing some. In the table there are 120,000 to 150,000 clones, 80% of which are singletons. What was sequenced was PBMCs. These receptors all stem from a man between 40 and 49 years old in good health and CMV-seropositive. The CDR3 runs from the conserved cysteine through the conserved F or W. D genes are given only for firm matches. Expanded clones get a size class; other rows say once, few or many, or leave the size out.

CDR3aa,CDR3nt,abundance,j_gene,d_gene,v_gene
CASSPWGGQETQYF,TGTGCCAGCAGCCCGTGGGGGGGGCAAGAGACCCAGTACTTC,NA,TRBJ2-5,TRBD2,TRBV7-9
CAWTGLAPDSYNEQFF,TGTGCCTGGACAGGGTTAGCCCCCGACTCCTACAATGAGCAGTTCTTC,NA,TRBJ2-1,NA,TRBV30
CASSPDLAGLSYEQYF,TGCGCCAGCAGCCCGGACCTAGCGGGGCTATCCTACGAGCAGTACTTC,NA,TRBJ2-7,TRBD2,TRBV5-1
CASSLGQNTEAFF,TGTGCCAGCAGTCTGGGACAGAACACTGAAGCTTTCTTT,NA,TRBJ1-1,NA,TRBV7-8
CASSYRQGTNEKLFF,TGTGCCAGCAGCTATAGACAGGGTACTAATGAAAAACTGTTTTTT,NA,TRBJ1-4,TRBD1,TRBV5-4
CASLHEVSYEQYF,TGTGCCAGCTTACATGAGGTCTCCTACGAGCAGTACTTC,NA,TRBJ2-7,NA,TRBV7-9
CASSYHGQGLEAFF,TGTGCCAGCAGTTACCACGGACAGGGGCTTGAAGCTTTCTTT,NA,TRBJ1-1,TRBD1,TRBV6-5
CASSGLEAADTQYF,TGTGCCAGCTCGGGACTGGAGGCAGCAGATACGCAGTATTTT,once,TRBJ2-3,NA,TRBV18
CASSEARAGNQPQHF,TGTGCCAGCAGTGAAGCACGGGCAGGGAATCAGCCCCAGCATTTT,few,TRBJ1-5,NA,TRBV2
CASSGGLAGYNEQFF,TGCGCCAGCAGCGGGGGACTAGCGGGTTACAATGAGCAGTTCTTC,once,TRBJ2-1,TRBD2,TRBV5-1
CAWSVLGQGDGEQFF,TGTGCCTGGAGTGTACTGGGGCAGGGGGACGGTGAGCAGTTCTTC,NA,TRBJ2-1,TRBD1,TRBV30
CASSLGSLGGQETQYF,TGTGCCAGCAGCTTAGGGTCCCTAGGGGGTCAAGAGACCCAGTACTTC,NA,TRBJ2-5,NA,TRBV7-6
CASSPGADQYF,TGTGCCAGCAGCCCAGGGGCGGACCAGTACTTC,NA,TRBJ2-5,NA,TRBV11-3
CASSQGQVLNQPQHF,TGCGCCAGCAGTCAAGGACAGGTACTGAATCAGCCCCAGCATTTT,few,TRBJ1-5,TRBD1,TRBV23-1
CASSPILGQAPGFDGYTF,TGTGCCAGCTCACCTATATTAGGACAGGCTCCCGGTTTCGATGGCTACACCTTC,NA,TRBJ1-2,TRBD1,TRBV18
CASSLWGQASGENTQYF,TGCGCCAGCAGCTTGTGGGGGCAGGCTAGCGGAGAAAATACGCAGTATTTT,NA,TRBJ2-3,NA,TRBV5-1
CASSLESQDYGYTF,TGTGCCAGCAGCTTGGAGTCCCAGGACTATGGCTACACCTTC,few,TRBJ1-2,NA,TRBV5-4
CASSLTLRGLKGNEQFF,TGTGCCAGCAGCTTAACGCTGCGGGGGCTCAAGGGCAATGAGCAGTTCTTC,NA,TRBJ2-1,NA,TRBV11-2
CASSSQYSPLHF,TGTGCCAGCAGCTCCCAATATTCACCCCTCCACTTT,NA,TRBJ1-6,NA,TRBV13
CASSFQGPRRPTQYF,TGTGCCAGCAGCTTCCAGGGGCCAAGGAGGCCAACGCAGTATTTT,NA,TRBJ2-3,NA,TRBV6-5
CASSLGEVNQPQHF,TGTGCCAGCAGCTTAGGAGAGGTGAATCAGCCCCAGCATTTT,NA,TRBJ1-5,NA,TRBV7-9
CASSPYRGKNTEAFF,TGTGCCAGCAGCCCCTACAGGGGAAAGAACACTGAAGCTTTCTTT,NA,TRBJ1-1,TRBD1,TRBV6-1
CASRPNHAGQGSYEQYF,TGTGCCAGCAGGCCTAATCACGCGGGACAGGGTTCCTACGAGCAGTACTTC,NA,TRBJ2-7,TRBD1,TRBV7-2
CASSRGTGLNQPQHF,TGTGCCAGCTCTCGCGGGACAGGACTCAATCAGCCCCAGCATTTT,NA,TRBJ1-5,TRBD1,TRBV18
CASSLEGWNEQFF,TGTGCCAGCAGTTTGGAGGGCTGGAATGAGCAGTTCTTC,NA,TRBJ2-1,NA,TRBV6-1
CASSEGWTVSYEQYF,TGTGCCAGCAGTGAAGGGTGGACAGTATCGTACGAGCAGTACTTC,NA,TRBJ2-7,NA,TRBV2
CASSPARGQVSEAFF,TGTGCCAGCAGCCCCGCTAGGGGACAGGTGTCTGAAGCTTTCTTT,NA,TRBJ1-1,TRBD1,TRBV7-9